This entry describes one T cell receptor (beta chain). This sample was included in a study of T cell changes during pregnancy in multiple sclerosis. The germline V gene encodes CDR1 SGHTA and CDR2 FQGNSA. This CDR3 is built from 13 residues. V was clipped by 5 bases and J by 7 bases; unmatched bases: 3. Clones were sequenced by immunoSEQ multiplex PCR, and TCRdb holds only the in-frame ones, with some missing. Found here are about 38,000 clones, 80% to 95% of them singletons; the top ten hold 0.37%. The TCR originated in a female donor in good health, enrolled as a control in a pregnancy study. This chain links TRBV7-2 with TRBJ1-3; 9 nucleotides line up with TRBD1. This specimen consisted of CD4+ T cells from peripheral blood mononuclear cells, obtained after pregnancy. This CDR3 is CASSEQGANTIYF. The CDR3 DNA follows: TGTGCCAGCAGCGAACAGGGGGCGAACACCATATATTTT.